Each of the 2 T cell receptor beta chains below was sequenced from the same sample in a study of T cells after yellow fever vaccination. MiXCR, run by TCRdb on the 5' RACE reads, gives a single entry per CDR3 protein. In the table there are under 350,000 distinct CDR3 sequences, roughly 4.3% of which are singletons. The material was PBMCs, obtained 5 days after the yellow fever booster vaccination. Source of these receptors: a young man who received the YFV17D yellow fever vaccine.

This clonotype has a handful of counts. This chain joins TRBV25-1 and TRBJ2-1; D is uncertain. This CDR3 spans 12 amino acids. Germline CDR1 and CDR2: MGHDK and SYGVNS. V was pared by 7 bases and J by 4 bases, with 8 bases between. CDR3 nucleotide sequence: TGTGCCAGCACCCCCCAGTACAATGAGCAGTTCTTC. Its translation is CASTPQYNEQFF. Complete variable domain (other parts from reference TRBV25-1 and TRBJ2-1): EADIYQTPRYLVIGTGKKITLECSQTMGHDKMYWYQQDPGMELHLIHYSYGVNSTEKGDLSSESTVSRIRTEHFPLTLESARPSHTSQYLCASTPQYNEQFFGPGTRLTVL.

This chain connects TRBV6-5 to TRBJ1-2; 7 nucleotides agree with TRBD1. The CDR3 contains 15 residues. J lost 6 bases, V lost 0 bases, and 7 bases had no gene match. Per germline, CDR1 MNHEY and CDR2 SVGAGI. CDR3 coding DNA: TGTGCCAGCAGTTACTCGACAGGGAAACTGGATGGCTACACCTTC. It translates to CASSYSTGKLDGYTF.